The 10 T cell receptor beta chains presented below share a single source sample, sequenced in a study of CD8 T cells in Susac syndrome (dated by TCRdb to the late 2010s). The library was obtained by the immunoSEQ multiplex PCR assay. RNA was extracted using the RNeasy kit, and about 0.5 to 1 ug of the RNA was reverse transcribed with random hexamers. The public sequencing data were trimmed at Q25 with fastp and processed into clonotypes with MiXCR by TCRdb, which kept only in-frame beta chains. Entries are consolidated by CDR3 protein sequence, retaining the most common genes and DNA. In all, the sample holds about 150,000 distinct CDR3 sequences, and over 85% of those were seen once. The ten largest clonotypes hold 0.2% to 0.25% of the sample. The source material was CD8+ T cells from PBMCs. These receptors originate from a human donor with multiple sclerosis.

The chain combines TRBV12-3 or TRBV12-4 with TRBJ1-1; D is undetermined. Deletions cut 3 bases from V and 4 bases from J, with 9 bases between. There are 13 residues in the CDR3. The CDR3 DNA reads TGTGCCAGCAGTTTTCTACTTGGCACTGAAGCTTTCTTT. The encoded protein is CASSFLLGTEAFF.

This clonotype showed up just once. V gene TRBV7-9 combines with J gene TRBJ1-1; D gene uncertain. Germline values: CDR1 SEHNR, CDR2 FQNEAQ (reference sequence). The V gene lost 4 bases and the J gene lost 8 bases, with 11 bases spanning the gap. CDR3 length: 12 amino acids. DNA for the CDR3: TGTGCCAGCAGCTCAGGACTTCGCGAAGCTTTCTTT. Protein sequence: CASSSGLREAFF. Combining the CDR3 with reference TRBV7-9 and TRBJ1-1 gives the whole variable domain DTGVSQNPRHKITKRGQNVTFRCDPISEHNRLYWYRQTLGQGPEFLTYFQNEAQLEKSRLLSDRFSAERPKGSFSTLEIQRTEQGDSAMYLCASSSGLREAFFGQGTRLTVV.

The rearrangement links TRBV13 to TRBJ1-1; D unclear. The CDR3 extends over 12 amino acids. CDR1 is PRHDT and CDR2 is FYEKMQ in the germline V gene (reference sequence). V was shortened by 9 bases and J by 2 bases, with 10 bases between the two germline ends. The CDR3 spells CASMRENTEAFF. The DNA of the CDR3 is TGTGCCAGTATGCGGGAAAACACTGAAGCTTTCTTT. The complete variable domain, with remaining parts taken from reference TRBV13 and TRBJ1-1, reads AAGVIQSPRHLIKEKRETATLKCYPIPRHDTVYWYQQGPGQDPQFLISFYEKMQSDKGSIPDRFSAQQFSDYHSELNMSSLELGDSALYFCASMRENTEAFFGQGTRLTVV.

The V call is TRBV12-3 or TRBV12-4, the J call TRBJ2-3, with D unclear. The length of the CDR3 is 16 residues. The V end was cut by 4 bases, the J end by 2 bases, with 16 bases between. The CDR3 sequence is CASSSYGFAHTDTQYF. DNA of the CDR3: TGTGCCAGCAGTTCTTACGGGTTTGCCCACACAGATACGCAGTATTTT.

This rearrangement joins TRBV5-1 to TRBJ2-7; 12 bases fit TRBD2. This CDR3 is 16 amino acids long. The V segment lost 5 bases and the J segment 0 bases; nucleotides outside the gene matches: 6. In germline, CDR1 is SGHRS, CDR2 YFSETQ. The CDR3 DNA reads as TGCGCCAGCAGGCATGGACTAGCGGGGAACTCCTACGAGCAGTACTTC. Amino acids: CASRHGLAGNSYEQYF.

The CDR3 is CASSTEGSQETQYF. DNA for the CDR3: TGTGCCAGCAGCACCGAGGGTAGTCAAGAGACCCAGTACTTC. The chain joins TRBV7-9 to TRBJ2-5; D is perhaps TRBD2 (5 bases). The CDR3 is 14 amino acids. Germline V lookup: CDR1 SEHNR, CDR2 FQNEAQ (reference sequence). The V gene lost 5 bases and the J gene lost 2 bases, with 12 bases spanning the gap. The full variable domain, with the rest looked up from reference TRBV7-9 and TRBJ2-5, is DTGVSQNPRHKITKRGQNVTFRCDPISEHNRLYWYRQTLGQGPEFLTYFQNEAQLEKSRLLSDRFSAERPKGSFSTLEIQRTEQGDSAMYLCASSTEGSQETQYFGPGTRLLVL.

This rearrangement joins TRBV19 to TRBJ1-2; 12 positions match TRBD1. Germline V gene sequence: CDR1 LNHDA, CDR2 SQIVND (reference sequence). The ends lost 8 bases at V and 4 bases at J; junction bases unmatched: 11. This CDR3 spans 16 amino acids. CDR3 coding DNA: TGTGCCAGTCGTCCCGGGACAGGGGGCTACCCCTATGGCTACACCTTC. It yields the protein CASRPGTGGYPYGYTF.

The chain recombines TRBV30 with TRBJ2-7, with D uncertain. CDR1 is GTSNPN, CDR2 SVGIG, per germline (reference sequence). Trimming shortened V by 0 bases and J by 2 bases, and 11 bases separated the two germline ends. This CDR3 spans 14 amino acids. The CDR3 DNA sequence: TGTGCCTGGAGTGTGTCAGGTCCCCCCTACGAGCAGTACTTC. Translation gives CAWSVSGPPYEQYF.

This chain joins TRBV14 and TRBJ2-5; D is possibly TRBD1 (5 bases). Germline V lookup: CDR1 SGHDN, CDR2 FVKESK. The CDR3 runs to 14 residues. The V gene lost 3 bases and the J gene lost 5 bases, with 13 bases spanning the gap. The CDR3 loop is CASSHFSPGETQYF. Written as DNA, the CDR3 is TGTGCCAGCAGCCACTTTTCCCCAGGGGAGACCCAGTACTTC. The entire variable domain, with the rest obtained from reference TRBV14 and TRBJ2-5, is as follows: EAGVTQFPSHSVIEKGQTVTLRCDPISGHDNLYWYRRVMGKEIKFLLHFVKESKQDESGMPNNRFLAERTGGTYSTLKVQPAELEDSGVYFCASSHFSPGETQYFGPGTRLLVL.

Written as DNA, the CDR3 is TGTGCCATCAGGACTAGCGGGGGCGAGCAGTACTTC. This codes for CAIRTSGGEQYF. V is TRBV10-3 and J is TRBJ2-7; 12 positions match TRBD2. CDR3 size: 12 residues. Per germline, CDR1 ENHRY and CDR2 SYGVKD. V gave up 6 bases and J gave up 6 bases; unmatched junction bases: 0.